This T cell receptor beta chain comes out of a study of cytomegalovirus exposure and HLA in healthy donors. Study-wide results and caveats: Researchers counted 164 TCR beta chains as cytomegalovirus-associated.

V shed 7 bases and J 8 bases; nucleotides not matched to a gene: 4. The CDR3 length is 13 residues. Germline V gene sequence: CDR1 MNHEY, CDR2 SMNVEV (reference sequence). In regard to this clone: The antigen is undetermined.

The repertoire was sequenced with immunoSEQ multiplex PCR; TCRdb's copy has only in-frame clones and lacks some. The sample comprises 120,000 or so clones, around 87% of which are singletons, and 1.4% to 1.5% rests with the top ten. What was sequenced was PBMCs. The chain has TRBV27 and TRBJ2-2; 10 bases are shared with TRBD1. The receptor comes from a woman aged 25-40 years in good health and CMV-seropositive. This CDR3 reads CASKGQGIGELFF. The CDR3 nucleotides read TGTGCCAGCAAGGGACAGGGGATAGGGGAGCTGTTTTTT.